The present TCR beta chain was sequenced within a study of blood T cell repertoires in COVID-19. This CDR3 has 15 amino acids. Trimming left V 1 base short and J 5 bases short, with 14 bases between. Germline V gene sequence: CDR1 MGHRA, CDR2 YSYEKL. Participant-reported clinical history was the basis for cohort assignment. Original methodology: Counts of nucleated cells, estimated from reference gene primer amplification, were obtained. Generated by immunoSEQ multiplex PCR, the TCRdb table keeps only in-frame clones and is missing some. V and J calls and clone size come straight from that table; D and trimming were deduced from the DNA. The sample includes approximately 280,000 clones, 89% seen only once; the top ten take roughly 1.8%.

This TCR derives from a woman aged 60-70 years who had recovered from COVID-19. The chain is built from TRBV4-1 and TRBJ1-2, with D unclear. Source material: PBMCs or T cells enriched from blood (not recorded which). This chain's CDR3 is CASSQALSMLYGYTF. CDR3 in DNA: TGCGCCAGCAGCCAAGCCCTATCAATGTTATATGGCTACACCTTC.